These 2 T cell receptor beta chains share one sample of origin, sequenced in a study of blood T cell repertoires in COVID-19. Generated by immunoSEQ multiplex PCR, the TCRdb table keeps only in-frame clones and is missing some. This repertoire shows under 100,000 clones, about 73% found once; its top ten account for just over 35%. Sequencing used peripheral blood. The receptors come from a man aged 55 to 70 with COVID-19, enrolled during active disease.

This clone appeared a few times. This chain connects TRBV27 to TRBJ1-1; D is possibly TRBD1 (5 bases). Germline CDR1 is MNHEY and CDR2 is SMNVEV (reference sequence). CDR3 length: 14 residues. V was cut by 1 base and J by 1 base, with 7 bases left in between. CDR3 DNA: TGTGCCAGCAGTTTATTAGGACAGAACACTGAAGCTTTCTTT. Residues: CASSLLGQNTEAFF.

The chain joins TRBV5-6 to TRBJ2-2; D is perhaps TRBD1 (5 bases). V lost 1 base and J lost 1, with 11 bases in between. The CDR3 spans 16 residues. Germline V gene lookup returns CDR1 SGHDT and CDR2 YYEEEE. This CDR3 is CASSLWYRRNTGELFF. The CDR3 DNA is TGTGCCAGCAGCTTGTGGTACAGGAGGAACACCGGGGAGCTGTTTTTT.